This TCR beta chain was sequenced for a study of neurological immune-mediated disorders. General observations from the study: None of the CDR3 amino acid sequences in expanded clones turned up in more than one subject, which points to private repertoires in all groups. Healthy controls had more TCR clonal expansion than multiple sclerosis, which showed the least, whereas HTLV-1-associated myelopathy showed the most.

V was clipped by 4 bases and J by 5 bases; unmatched bases: 11. This CDR3 contains 16 residues. The germline CDR1 and CDR2 sequences are SGHRS and YFSETQ. Time point described: technical triplicate 1. Preparation of the unsorted libraries drew on 2 million PBMCs stored at -80 C. Synthesis of cDNA was accomplished via 5'RACE employing 10-nucleotide random UMIs. One entry per CDR3 protein results from TCRdb running MiXCR on the 5' RACE reads. The table has around 37,000 distinct CDR3 sequences, around 10% seen once. The table lists this clonotype with many counts. Its antigen is not identified. The TCR originated in a man between 60 and 75 years old with HTLV-1-associated myelopathy (HAM/TSP). Sequencing input: PBMCs. This rearrangement joins TRBV5-1 to TRBJ2-1; 8 bases fit TRBD1. CDR3 nucleotide sequence: TGCGCCAGCAGCATTAGAGGACAGGGCATCAACAATGAGCAGTTCTTC. Translating it yields CASSIRGQGINNEQFF.